The source of this TCR beta chain is a study of human T cells and chemical hapten exposure. Study conclusions and caveats: Expanded TCRs showed more large CDR3 clusters than pre-sensitization or healthy control sets.

This clonotype occurred a few times. Its matching antigen is unknown. TCRdb independently ran MiXCR on the RACE reads; one entry per CDR3 protein. The profile covers 150,000 to 200,000 distinct CDR3 sequences, with under 35% appearing a single time and roughly 3% taken by the ten largest. Time point here: pre-sensitization, week 0. Treatment given: therapeutic diphenylcyclopropenone sensitization with weekly scalp DPC. This material consisted of whole blood, taken in connection with sensitization to the hapten diphenylcyclopropenone (DPC). This TCR came from a woman aged 25-40 years with alopecia areata. Some clones in this sample may be carry-over from other donors' samples.

The CDR3 bases are TGTGCCAGCAGTCGTGACGGTAGCAATCAGCCCCAGCATTTT. Protein product: CASSRDGSNQPQHF. The rearrangement joins TRBV6-6 to TRBJ1-5; D uncertain. V was trimmed by 5 bases and J by 0 bases, leaving 8 bases between them. CDR3 length: 14 amino acids. Germline CDR1 MNHNY, CDR2 SVGAGI (reference sequence).